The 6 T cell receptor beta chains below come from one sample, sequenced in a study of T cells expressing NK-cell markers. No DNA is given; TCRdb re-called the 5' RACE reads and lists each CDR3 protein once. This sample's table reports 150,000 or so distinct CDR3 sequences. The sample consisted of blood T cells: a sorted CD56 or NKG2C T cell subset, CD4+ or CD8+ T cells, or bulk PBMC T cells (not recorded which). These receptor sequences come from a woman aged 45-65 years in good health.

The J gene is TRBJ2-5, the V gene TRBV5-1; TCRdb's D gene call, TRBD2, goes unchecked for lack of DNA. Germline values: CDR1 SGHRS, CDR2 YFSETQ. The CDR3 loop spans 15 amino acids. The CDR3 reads CASSRSTSLGETQYF.

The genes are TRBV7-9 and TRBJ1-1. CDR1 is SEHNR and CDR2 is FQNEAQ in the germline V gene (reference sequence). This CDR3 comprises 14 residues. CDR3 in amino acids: CASRLEGMNTEAFF.

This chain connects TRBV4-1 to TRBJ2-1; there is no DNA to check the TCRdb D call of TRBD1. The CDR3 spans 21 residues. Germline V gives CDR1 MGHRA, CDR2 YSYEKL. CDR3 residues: CASSQDNFGAVGPDSYNEQFF.

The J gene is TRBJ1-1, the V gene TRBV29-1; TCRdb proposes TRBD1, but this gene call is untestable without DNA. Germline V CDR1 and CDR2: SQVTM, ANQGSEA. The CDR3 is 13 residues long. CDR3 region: CSARTGANTEAFF. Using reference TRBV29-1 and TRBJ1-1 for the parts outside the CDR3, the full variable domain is SAVISQKPSRDICQRGTSLTIQCQVDSQVTMMFWYRQQPGQSLTLIATANQGSEATYESGFVIDKFPISRPNLTFSTLTVSNMSPEDSSIYLCSARTGANTEAFFGQGTRLTVV.

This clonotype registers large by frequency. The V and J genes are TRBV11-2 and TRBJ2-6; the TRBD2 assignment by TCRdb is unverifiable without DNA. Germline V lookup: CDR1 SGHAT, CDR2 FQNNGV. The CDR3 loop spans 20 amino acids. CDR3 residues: CASSLGILAGGPAGANVLTF.

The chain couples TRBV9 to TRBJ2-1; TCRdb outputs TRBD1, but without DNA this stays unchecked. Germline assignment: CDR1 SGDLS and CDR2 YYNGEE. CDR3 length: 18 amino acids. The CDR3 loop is CASSVSRQGARYNNEQFF.